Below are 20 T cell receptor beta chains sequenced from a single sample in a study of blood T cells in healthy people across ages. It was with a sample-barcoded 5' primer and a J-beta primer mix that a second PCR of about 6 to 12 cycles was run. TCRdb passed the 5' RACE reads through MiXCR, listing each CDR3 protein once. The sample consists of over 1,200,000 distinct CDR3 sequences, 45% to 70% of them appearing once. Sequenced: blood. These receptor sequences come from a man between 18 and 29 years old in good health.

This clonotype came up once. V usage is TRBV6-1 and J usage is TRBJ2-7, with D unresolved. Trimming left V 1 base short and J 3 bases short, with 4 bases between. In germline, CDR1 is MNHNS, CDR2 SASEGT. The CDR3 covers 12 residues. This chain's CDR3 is CASSEGYYEQYF. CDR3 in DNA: TGTGCCAGCAGTGAAGGGTACTACGAGCAGTACTTC.

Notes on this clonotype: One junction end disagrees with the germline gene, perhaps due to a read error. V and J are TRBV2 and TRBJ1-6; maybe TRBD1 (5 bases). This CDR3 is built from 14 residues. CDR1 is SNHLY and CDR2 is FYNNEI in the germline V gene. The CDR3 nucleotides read TGTGCCGGCAGCACCTTCCAGGGCAGCTCACCCCTCCACTTT. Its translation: CAGSTFQGSSPLHF.

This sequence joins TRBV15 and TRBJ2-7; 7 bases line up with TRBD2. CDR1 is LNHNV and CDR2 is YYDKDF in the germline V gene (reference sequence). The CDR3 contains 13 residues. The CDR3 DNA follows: TGTGACAAAGGTCAGCGGGACTCCTACGAGCAGTACTTC. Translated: CDKGQRDSYEQYF. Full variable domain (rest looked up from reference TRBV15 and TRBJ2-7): DAMVIQNPRYQVTQFGKPVTLSCSQTLNHNVMYWYQQKSSQAPKLLFHYYDKDFNNEADTPDNFQSRRPNTSFCFLDIRSPGLGDTAMYLCDKGQRDSYEQYFGPGTRLTVT.

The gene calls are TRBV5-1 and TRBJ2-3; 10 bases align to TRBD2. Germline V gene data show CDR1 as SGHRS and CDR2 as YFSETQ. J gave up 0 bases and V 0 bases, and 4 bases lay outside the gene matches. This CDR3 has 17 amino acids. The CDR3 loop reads CASSLGGLALSTDTQYF. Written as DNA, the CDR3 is TGCGCCAGCAGCTTGGGGGGACTAGCGTTAAGCACAGATACGCAGTATTTT.

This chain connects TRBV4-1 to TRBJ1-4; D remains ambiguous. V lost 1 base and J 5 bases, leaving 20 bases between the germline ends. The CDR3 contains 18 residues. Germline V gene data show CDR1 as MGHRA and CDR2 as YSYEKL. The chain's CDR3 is CASSQVMSGGVENEKLFF. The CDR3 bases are TGCGCCAGCAGCCAAGTAATGTCCGGTGGGGTGGAAAATGAAAAACTGTTTTTT.

In nucleotides, the CDR3 is TGTGCCACCAGCGGAGGACAGGGATATCAGCCCCAGCATTTT. The encoded protein is CATSGGQGYQPQHF. The rearrangement uses TRBV15 and TRBJ1-5; 8 bases map to TRBD1. The V and J ends lost 5 bases and 5 bases, in that order; junction bases with no gene match: 5. Germline V gene data show CDR1 as LNHNV and CDR2 as YYDKDF (reference sequence). The CDR3 consists of 14 residues.

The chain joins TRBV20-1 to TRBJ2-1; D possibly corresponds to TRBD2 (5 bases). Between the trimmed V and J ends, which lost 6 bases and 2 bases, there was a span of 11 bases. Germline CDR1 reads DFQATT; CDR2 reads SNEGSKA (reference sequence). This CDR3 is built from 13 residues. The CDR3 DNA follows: TGCAGTGCCCGAGGGCCAACCTACAATGAGCAGTTCTTC. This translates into CSARGPTYNEQFF.

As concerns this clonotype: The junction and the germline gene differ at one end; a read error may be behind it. In DNA, the CDR3 is TGTGCCAGCAGTCCAATTAGGGGACAGAGATTGAATCGGCCCCAGCATTTT. It specifies CASSPIRGQRLNRPQHF. J is TRBJ1-5 and V is TRBV27; TRBD1 agrees at 7 bases. This CDR3 region has 17 residues. Germline-derived CDR1 and CDR2 are MNHEY and SMNVEV (reference sequence).

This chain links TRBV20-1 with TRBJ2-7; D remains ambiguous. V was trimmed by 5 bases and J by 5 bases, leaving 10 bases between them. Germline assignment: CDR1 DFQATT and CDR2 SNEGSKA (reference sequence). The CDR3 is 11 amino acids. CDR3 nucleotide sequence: TGCAGTGCTTCGTCGGTGCACGAGCAGTACTTC. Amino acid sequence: CSASSVHEQYF.

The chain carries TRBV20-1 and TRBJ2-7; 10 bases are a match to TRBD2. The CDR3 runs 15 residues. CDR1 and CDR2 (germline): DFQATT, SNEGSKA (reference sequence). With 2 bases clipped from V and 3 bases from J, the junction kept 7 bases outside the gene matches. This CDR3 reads CSARRAGGMIYEQYF. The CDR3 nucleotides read TGCAGTGCTAGAAGAGCGGGAGGGATGATCTACGAGCAGTACTTC.

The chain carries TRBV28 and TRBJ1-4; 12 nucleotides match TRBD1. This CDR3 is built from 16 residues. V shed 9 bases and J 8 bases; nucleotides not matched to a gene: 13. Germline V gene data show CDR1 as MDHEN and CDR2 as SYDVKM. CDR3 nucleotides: TGTGCCAGTGACCGGGACAGGGGGCTAGGATACGAAAAACTGTTTTTT. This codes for CASDRDRGLGYEKLFF.

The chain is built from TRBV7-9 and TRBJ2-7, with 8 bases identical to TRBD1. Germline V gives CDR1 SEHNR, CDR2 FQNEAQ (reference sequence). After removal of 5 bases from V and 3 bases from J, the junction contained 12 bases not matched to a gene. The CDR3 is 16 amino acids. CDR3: CASSPPDRDGYYEQYF. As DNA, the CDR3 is TGTGCCAGCAGCCCCCCGGACAGGGACGGATACTACGAGCAGTACTTC.

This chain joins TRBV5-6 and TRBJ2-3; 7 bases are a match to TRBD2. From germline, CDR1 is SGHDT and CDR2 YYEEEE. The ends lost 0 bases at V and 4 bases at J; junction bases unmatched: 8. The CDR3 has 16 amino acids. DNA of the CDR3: TGTGCCAGCAGCTTGGTCAGCCGGGGGGTGTCAGATACGCAGTATTTT. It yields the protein CASSLVSRGVSDTQYF.

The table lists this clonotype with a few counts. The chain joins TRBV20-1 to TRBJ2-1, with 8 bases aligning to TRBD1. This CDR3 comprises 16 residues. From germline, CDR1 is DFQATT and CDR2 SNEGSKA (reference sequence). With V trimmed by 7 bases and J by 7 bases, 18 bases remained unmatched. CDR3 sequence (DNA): TGCAGTGTTAGCATTCTGGGACAGGTCGTTAGGAATGAGCAGTTCTTC. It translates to CSVSILGQVVRNEQFF.

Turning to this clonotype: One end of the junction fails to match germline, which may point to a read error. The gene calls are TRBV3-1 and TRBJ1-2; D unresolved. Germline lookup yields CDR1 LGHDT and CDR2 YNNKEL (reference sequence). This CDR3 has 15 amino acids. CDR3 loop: CAGSPSETVVYGYTF. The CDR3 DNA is TGTGCCGGCAGCCCCAGCGAGACGGTCGTCTATGGCTACACCTTC.

This chain's CDR3 is CASSAMRTGGVNYGYTF. The CDR3, as DNA: TGTGCCAGCAGTGCTATGAGGACAGGGGGCGTCAACTATGGCTACACCTTC. The chain uses TRBV2 and TRBJ1-2; 11 bases align to TRBD1. The CDR3 loop spans 17 amino acids. The germline V gene has CDR1 SNHLY and CDR2 FYNNEI. V trimming: 4 bases; J trimming: 2 bases; junction bases outside the gene matches: 9.

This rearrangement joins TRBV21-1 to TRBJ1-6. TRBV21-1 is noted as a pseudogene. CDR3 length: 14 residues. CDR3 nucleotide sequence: TGTGCCAGCAGCACCCGACGGGATAATTCACCCCTCCACTTT. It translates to CASSTRRDNSPLHF.

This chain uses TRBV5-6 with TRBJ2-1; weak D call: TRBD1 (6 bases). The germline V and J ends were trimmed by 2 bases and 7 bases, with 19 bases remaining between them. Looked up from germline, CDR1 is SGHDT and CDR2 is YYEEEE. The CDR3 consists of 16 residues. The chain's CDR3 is CASSLQGLQKQNEQFF. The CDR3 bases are TGTGCCAGCAGCTTACAGGGCCTACAGAAGCAAAATGAGCAGTTCTTC.

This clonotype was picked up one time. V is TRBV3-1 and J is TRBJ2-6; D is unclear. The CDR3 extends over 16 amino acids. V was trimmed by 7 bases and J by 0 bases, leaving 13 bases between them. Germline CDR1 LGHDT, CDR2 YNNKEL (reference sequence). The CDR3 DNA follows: TGTGCCAGCATAGATGGTGGAGTCTCTGGGGCCAACGTCCTGACTTTC. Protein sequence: CASIDGGVSGANVLTF.

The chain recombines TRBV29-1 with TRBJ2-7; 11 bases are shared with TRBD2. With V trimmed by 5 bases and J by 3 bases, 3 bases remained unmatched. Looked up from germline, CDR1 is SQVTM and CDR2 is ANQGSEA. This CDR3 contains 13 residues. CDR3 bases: TGCAGCGTTAGACTAGCGGGGCTCTACGAGCAGTACTTC. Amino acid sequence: CSVRLAGLYEQYF.